This record concerns one TCR beta chain sequence. Its target is unknown. The CDR3 spans 16 residues. CDR1 is SGHDT and CDR2 is YYEEEE in the germline V gene. The V and J ends lost 3 bases and 4 bases respectively, with 20 bases between them. This record comes from a study of T cells in Graves' hyperthyroidism and ophthalmopathy. Findings of the study overall: The majority of expanded thyroid clonotypes above 0.001 also appeared in blood. Before onset, ophthalmopathy was predicted by the model a median around 6 months earlier.

TCR beta CDR3 regions were amplified from RNA. TCR CDR3 underwent first-round RT-PCR with the HTBI primer set. TCRdb passed the multiplex PCR reads through MiXCR, listing each CDR3 protein once. The sample has around 620,000 distinct CDR3 sequences, about 17% seen once. The V and J genes are TRBV5-6 and TRBJ2-7, with D perhaps being TRBD1 or TRBD2 (5 bases each). The TCR was taken from a woman in her thirties with Graves' hyperthyroidism. Input material: blood. CDR3 nucleotide sequence: TGTGCCAGCAGCTCTTGGGTGTCAGGGAGAGTTTACGAGCAGTACTTC. This gives the protein CASSSWVSGRVYEQYF.